The present TCR beta chain was sequenced within a study of CD8 T cells in Susac syndrome (dated by TCRdb to the late 2010s). Concerning the study at large: The study used repertoire sequencing to test whether antigen drove CD8+ T cell activation and differentiation in Susac syndrome. Clonality of the CD8+ T cell repertoire was compared between about a dozen healthy donors, roughly 14 Susac syndrome patients and roughly 15 multiple sclerosis patients. The research as a whole found: The number of individuals in the TCR sequencing and HLA analysis was recognized as being relatively small.

A remark on this clonotype: This receptor's antigen is unknown. One base away there is no much larger clone; base qualities are not given.

High-throughput TCR beta sequencing profiled peripheral blood CD8+ and CD4+ T cells from healthy donors, Susac syndrome patients and multiple sclerosis patients. Healthy donors were age- and sex-matched controls. CD8+ TEMRA cells were enriched by FACS, while bulk CD8+ and CD4+ T cells were purified by magnetic negative isolation. Blood was drawn into EDTA tubes, processed within 24 hours, and PBMCs were isolated by density gradient centrifugation. PBMCs intended for TCR sequencing were frozen in liquid nitrogen and were later thawed in a 37 degrees C water bath. The sorted or isolated CD4+, CD8+ and CD8+ TEMRA cells reached a purity of at least 90%. The V end loses 3 bases and the J end loses 7 bases, and a stretch of 19 bases separates them. The CDR3 measures 15 amino acids from cysteine to phenylalanine. This entry keeps only the CDR3 DNA: 45 bases, framed from base 1. Taken from the germline V gene, the CDR1 and CDR2 loops are SGDLS and YYNGEE.

RNA was extracted using the RNeasy kit, and about 0.5 to 1 ug of the RNA was reverse transcribed with random hexamers. TCR beta CDR3 regions were amplified with the immunoSEQ multiplex PCR assay covering 54 Vbeta and 13 Jbeta segments. To correct PCR amplification bias, a synthetic template baseline was used for both primer optimization and computational correction. The authors' pipeline ran thus. Reads were assigned to V, D and J genes according to IMGT and analyzed in immunoSEQ Analyzer, with only productive sequences retained. To calculate clonality, Shannon entropy was normalized by log2 of the number of productive unique sequences and then subtracted from one. Public and private clones were assessed among the 100 most prevalent clones of each patient and control. Susac-specific clones were defined as absent from healthy and MS cohorts, about 1,100 published viral clones and other ImmuneACCESS disease sequences. The public reads were run again by TCRdb, first through fastp at Q25 and then through MiXCR, and only productive beta chains were kept. Every CDR3 protein is listed once, alongside the most common genes and DNA of its rows. Here the V and J calls rest on TCRdb's processing, not on the authors' analysis. The sample profile shows about 90,000 distinct CDR3 sequences; just under 95% of them were found once. 0.25% to 0.4% of the sample is in the top ten clones.

The clonotype comes from a human donor in good health. The sequenced sample was CD8+ T cells from PBMCs. This receptor chain uses TRBV9 and TRBJ1-2; the D region possibly corresponds to TRBD1 (6 bases align). Here is the DNA: TGTGCCAGCAGCGACTCAACAGGGTTGAGCAGTGGCTACACCTTC. It is translated as CASSDSTGLSSGYTF. Outside the CDR3, residues come from the reference TRBV9 and TRBJ1-2 proteins, so the full variable domain is: DSGVTQTPKHLITATGQRVTLRCSPRSGDLSVYWYQQSLDQGLQFLIQYYNGEERAKGNILERFSAQQFPDLHSELNLSSLELGDSALYFCASSDSTGLSSGYTFGSGTRLTVV.